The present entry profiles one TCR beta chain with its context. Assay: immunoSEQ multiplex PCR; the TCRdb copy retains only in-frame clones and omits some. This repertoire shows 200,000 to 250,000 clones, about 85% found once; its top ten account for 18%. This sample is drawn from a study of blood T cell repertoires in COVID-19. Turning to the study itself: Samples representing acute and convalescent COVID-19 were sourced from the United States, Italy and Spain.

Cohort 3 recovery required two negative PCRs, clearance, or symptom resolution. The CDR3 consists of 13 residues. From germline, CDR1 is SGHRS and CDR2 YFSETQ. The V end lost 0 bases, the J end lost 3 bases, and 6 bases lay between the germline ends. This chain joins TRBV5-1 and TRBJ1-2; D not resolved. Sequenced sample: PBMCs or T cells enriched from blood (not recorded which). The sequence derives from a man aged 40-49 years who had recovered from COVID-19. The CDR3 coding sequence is TGCGCCAGCAGCTTGGAACAAGACTATGGCTACACCTTC. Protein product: CASSLEQDYGYTF.